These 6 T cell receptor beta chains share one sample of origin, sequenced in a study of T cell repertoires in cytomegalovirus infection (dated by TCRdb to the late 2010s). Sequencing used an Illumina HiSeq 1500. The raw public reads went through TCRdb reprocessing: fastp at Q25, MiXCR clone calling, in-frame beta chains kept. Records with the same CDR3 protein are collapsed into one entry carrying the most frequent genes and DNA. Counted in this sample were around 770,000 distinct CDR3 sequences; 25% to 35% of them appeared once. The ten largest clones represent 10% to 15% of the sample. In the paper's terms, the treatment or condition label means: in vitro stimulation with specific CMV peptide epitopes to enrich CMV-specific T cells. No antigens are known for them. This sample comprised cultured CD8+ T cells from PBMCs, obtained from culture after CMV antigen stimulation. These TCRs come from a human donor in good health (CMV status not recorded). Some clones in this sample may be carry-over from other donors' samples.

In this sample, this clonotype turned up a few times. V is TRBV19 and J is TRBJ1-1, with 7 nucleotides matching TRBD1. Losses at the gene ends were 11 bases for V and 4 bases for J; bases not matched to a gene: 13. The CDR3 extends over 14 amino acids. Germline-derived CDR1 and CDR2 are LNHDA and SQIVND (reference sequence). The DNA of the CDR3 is TGTGCCGCCTCGACAGGGAGATATAGCACTGAAGCTTTCTTT. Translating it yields CAASTGRYSTEAFF.

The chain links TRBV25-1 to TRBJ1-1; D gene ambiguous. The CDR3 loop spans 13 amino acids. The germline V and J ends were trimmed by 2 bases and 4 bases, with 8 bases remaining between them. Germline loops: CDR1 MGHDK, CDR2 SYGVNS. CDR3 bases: TGTGCCAGCAGTGAAGGTTGGGCCACTGAAGCTTTCTTT. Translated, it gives CASSEGWATEAFF.

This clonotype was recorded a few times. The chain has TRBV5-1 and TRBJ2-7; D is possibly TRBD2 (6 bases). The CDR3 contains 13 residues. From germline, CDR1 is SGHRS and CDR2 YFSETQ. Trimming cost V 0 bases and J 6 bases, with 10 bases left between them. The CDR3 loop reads CASSLARGFEQYV. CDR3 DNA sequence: TGCGCCAGCAGCTTGGCCCGGGGGTTCGAGCAGTACGTC.

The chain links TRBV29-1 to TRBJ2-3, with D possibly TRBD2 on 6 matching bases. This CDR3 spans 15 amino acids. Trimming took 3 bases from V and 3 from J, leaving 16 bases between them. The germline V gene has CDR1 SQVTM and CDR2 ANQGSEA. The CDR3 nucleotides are TGCAGCGTTGAGGTCTCCGGGGGTTGGACAGATACGCAGTATTTT. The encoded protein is CSVEVSGGWTDTQYF.

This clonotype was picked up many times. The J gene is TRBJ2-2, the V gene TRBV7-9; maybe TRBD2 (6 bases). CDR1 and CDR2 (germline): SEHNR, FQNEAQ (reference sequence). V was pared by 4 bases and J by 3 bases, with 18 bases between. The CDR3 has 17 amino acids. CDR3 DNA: TGTGCCAGCAGCTCCCGGCAGGACGGGAGCGACACCGGGGAGCTGTTTTTT. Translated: CASSSRQDGSDTGELFF.

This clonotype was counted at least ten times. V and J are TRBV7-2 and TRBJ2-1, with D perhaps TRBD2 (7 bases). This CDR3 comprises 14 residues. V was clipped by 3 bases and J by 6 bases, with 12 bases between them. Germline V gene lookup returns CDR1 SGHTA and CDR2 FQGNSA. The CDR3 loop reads CASSFAGGANEQFF. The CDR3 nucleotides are TGTGCCAGCAGCTTCGCTGGGGGGGCCAATGAGCAGTTCTTC.